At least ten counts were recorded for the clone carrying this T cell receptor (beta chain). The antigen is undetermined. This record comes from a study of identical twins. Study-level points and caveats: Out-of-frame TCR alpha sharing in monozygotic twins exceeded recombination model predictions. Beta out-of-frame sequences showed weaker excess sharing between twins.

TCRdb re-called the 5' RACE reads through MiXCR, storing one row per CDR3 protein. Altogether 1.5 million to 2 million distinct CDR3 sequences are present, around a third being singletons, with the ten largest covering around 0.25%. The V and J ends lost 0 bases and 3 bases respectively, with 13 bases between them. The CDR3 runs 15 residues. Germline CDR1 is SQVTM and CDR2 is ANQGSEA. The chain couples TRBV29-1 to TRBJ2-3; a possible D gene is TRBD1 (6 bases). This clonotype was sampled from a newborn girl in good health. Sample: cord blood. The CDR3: CSVEDRGVRTDTQYF. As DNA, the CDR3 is TGCAGCGTTGAAGACAGGGGAGTAAGGACAGATACGCAGTATTTT.